This TCR beta chain came from a study of cytomegalovirus exposure and HLA in healthy donors. The PCR made use of 60 Vbeta and 13 Jbeta primers. Method: immunoSEQ multiplex PCR; TCRdb's copy keeps in-frame clones and lacks some. The data hold fewer than 200,000 clones, with about 82% observed a single time. General study findings and limits: Later analysis suggested links between common viral pathogens and several top significant clusters. As a later analysis showed, a missense DCLRE1C variant was linked to trimming of TCR beta V- and J-genes. TCR association rates varied by HLA locus in a later analysis, with DRB1 highest and HLA-C lowest. Researchers catalogued roughly 150 TCR beta chains as cytomegalovirus-associated.

Per germline, CDR1 SEHNR and CDR2 FQNEAQ (reference sequence). CDR3 size: 15 residues. The ends were cut back, 6 bases at V and 4 bases at J, with 17 bases in the middle. A remark on this clone: Its antigen is unidentified.

The chain joins TRBV7-9 to TRBJ2-3; D is perhaps TRBD2 (7 bases). The sequencing input was PBMCs. The receptor was isolated from a female donor in good health and CMV-seronegative. In DNA form, the CDR3 reads TGTGCCAGCAGACCCGGGGGGCAGCTTCCAGATACGCAGTATTTT. This codes for CASRPGGQLPDTQYF.